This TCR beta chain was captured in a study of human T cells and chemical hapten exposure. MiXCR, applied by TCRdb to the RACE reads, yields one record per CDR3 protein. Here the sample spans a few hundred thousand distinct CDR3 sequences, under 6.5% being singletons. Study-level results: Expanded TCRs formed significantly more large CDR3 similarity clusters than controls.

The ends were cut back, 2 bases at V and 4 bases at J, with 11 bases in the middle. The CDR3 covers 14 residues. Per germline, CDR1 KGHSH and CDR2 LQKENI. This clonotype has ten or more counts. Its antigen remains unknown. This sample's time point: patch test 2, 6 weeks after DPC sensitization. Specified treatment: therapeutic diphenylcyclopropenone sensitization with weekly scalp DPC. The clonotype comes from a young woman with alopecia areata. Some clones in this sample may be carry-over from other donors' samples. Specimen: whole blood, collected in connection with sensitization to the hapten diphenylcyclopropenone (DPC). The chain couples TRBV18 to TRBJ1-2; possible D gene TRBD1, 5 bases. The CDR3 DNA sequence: TGTGCCAGCTCACCAATGGGGGAGCTCTATGGCTACACCTTC. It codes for CASSPMGELYGYTF.